This T cell receptor (beta chain) originates from a study of cytomegalovirus exposure and HLA in healthy donors. As concerns this clone: Its specificity is not known.

General study points: Researchers reported in a later analysis that common viral pathogens appeared linked to several top clusters. Most TCR sequences showed up rarely, but some public TCRs showed up in many donors. Near-uniform donor sequencing depth was presumed by presence/absence analyses.

The PCR ran on 60 Vbeta and 13 Jbeta primers. Original methodology: Unique TCR beta chains numbered roughly 84 million in a later analysis, with roughly 10 million shared. TCRdb's copy holds only in-frame clones and misses some; the assay was immunoSEQ multiplex PCR. From that table come the V and J calls and clone size; the DNA was used to work out D and trimming. The sample records about 160,000 clones, roughly 80% being singletons. Sequences were obtained from PBMCs. This receptor was obtained from a male donor in good health and CMV-seronegative.

This CDR3 is CASSQGTSGDNEQFF. In DNA, the CDR3 is TGTGCCAGCAGCCAGGGGACTAGCGGGGACAATGAGCAGTTCTTC. The V and J genes are TRBV4-2 and TRBJ2-1; TRBD2 aligns across 13 bases. The CDR3 is 15 residues long. The V and J ends lost 3 bases and 5 bases, in that order; junction bases with no gene match: 1. Germline CDR1 reads LGHNA; CDR2 reads YNFKEQ.